This T cell receptor beta chain was recovered during a study of blood T cell repertoires in COVID-19. At the level of the study: From T cells, B-cell-depleted T cells, or PBMCs came the material, which was cDNA or gDNA.

As processed by the authors: Estimation of nucleated cell counts relied on the amplification of reference gene primers. Repertoires were generated with immunoSEQ multiplex PCR, while TCRdb's copy carries only in-frame clones and drops some. Clone size and the V and J calls come from that table; the DNA yielded D and trimming. Among more than 95,000 clones listed, about 90% were seen once. Trimming removed 5 bases from V and 13 bases from J; junction bases left unmatched: 16. This CDR3 contains 14 residues. Germline V gene lookup returns CDR1 SGHTA and CDR2 FQGNSA. The TCR comes from a man aged 65 to 85 who had recovered from COVID-19. Sequencing was performed on peripheral blood. The V gene is TRBV7-2, the J gene TRBJ1-2, with 7 bases matching TRBD1. The CDR3 here is CASSQGVTGRWCTF. The CDR3 bases are TGTGCCAGCAGCCAGGGGGTTACAGGCCGGTGGTGCACCTTC.